The 19 T cell receptor beta chains presented below share a single source sample, sequenced in a study of blood T cell repertoires in COVID-19. Sequenced by immunoSEQ multiplex PCR; TCRdb stores in-frame clones only, minus some. The sample carries 70,000 to 80,000 clones, roughly nine tenths recorded once. The sequenced sample was peripheral blood. The receptors stem from a woman aged 60 to 75 with acute or convalescent COVID-19.

The CDR3 DNA follows: TGTGCCAGCAGCAAAGCCCTAGCGGGGGGACATTCCTCCTACAATGAGCAGTTCTTC. The encoded protein is CASSKALAGGHSSYNEQFF. The V gene is TRBV21-1, the J gene TRBJ2-1; the D call in the table, TRBD2, was not verified against the DNA. TRBV21-1 is a listed pseudogene. The CDR3 spans 19 residues.

The gene calls are TRBV7-9 and TRBJ1-4, with unresolved D. The V and J ends lost 6 bases and 5 bases respectively, with 7 bases between them. The CDR3 is 12 amino acids. The V gene's germline CDR1 is SEHNR and CDR2 FQNEAQ (reference sequence). The CDR3, as DNA: TGTGCCAGCAGTCCCCTCAATGAAAAACTGTTTTTT. Residues: CASSPLNEKLFF. Combining the CDR3 with reference TRBV7-9 and TRBJ1-4 gives the whole variable domain DTGVSQNPRHKITKRGQNVTFRCDPISEHNRLYWYRQTLGQGPEFLTYFQNEAQLEKSRLLSDRFSAERPKGSFSTLEIQRTEQGDSAMYLCASSPLNEKLFFGSGTQLSVL.

The gene calls are TRBV18 and TRBJ2-2; no clear D gene. Trimming left V 3 bases short and J 2 bases short, with 7 bases between. The CDR3 is 14 residues long. Germline CDR1 KGHSH, CDR2 LQKENI. The CDR3 is CASSPKSNTGELFF. CDR3 nucleotide sequence: TGTGCCAGCTCACCTAAAAGCAACACCGGGGAGCTGTTTTTT.

Only a few counts were recorded for this clone. The chain is built from TRBV9 and TRBJ2-3; the match to TRBD2 covers 8 bases. Germline CDR1 reads SGDLS; CDR2 reads YYNGEE. With V trimmed by 7 bases and J by 4 bases, 11 bases remained unmatched. CDR3 length: 15 residues. The CDR3 DNA sequence: TGTGCCAGCTGGACCGGGACTAGGATCCCAGATACGCAGTATTTT. Translation: CASWTGTRIPDTQYF.

This clone showed up just a few times. The J gene is TRBJ2-2, the V gene TRBV7-9; D is perhaps TRBD1 (5 bases). This CDR3 is built from 15 residues. V was pared by 2 bases and J by 5 bases, with 12 bases between. Germline lookup yields CDR1 SEHNR and CDR2 FQNEAQ (reference sequence). CDR3 amino acids: CASSLQGSRTGELFF. CDR3 nucleotide sequence: TGTGCCAGCAGCTTACAGGGATCGAGAACCGGGGAGCTGTTTTTT.

The chain recombines TRBV6-5 with TRBJ2-1, with 9 positions matching TRBD1. The CDR3 has 15 amino acids. In germline, CDR1 is MNHEY, CDR2 SVGAGI. Losses at the gene ends were 0 bases for V and 3 bases for J; bases not matched to a gene: 0. Here the CDR3 reads CASSYSGQGYNEQFF. For the CDR3, the DNA is TGTGCCAGCAGTTACTCGGGACAGGGCTACAATGAGCAGTTCTTC.

This chain joins TRBV7-2 and TRBJ2-1; D ambiguous. This CDR3 region has 13 residues. The V gene's germline CDR1 is SGHTA and CDR2 FQGNSA. The V and J ends lost 1 base and 7 bases respectively, with 8 bases between them. The CDR3 DNA follows: TGTGCCAGCAGCTTAGGGCCTGAAAATGAGCAGTTCTTC. Protein sequence: CASSLGPENEQFF.

This chain joins TRBV30 and TRBJ2-2; TRBD1 agrees at 10 bases. CDR3 length: 14 amino acids. Germline assignment: CDR1 GTSNPN and CDR2 SVGIG (reference sequence). V trimming: 3 bases; J trimming: 7 bases; junction bases outside the gene matches: 5. The CDR3 DNA sequence: TGTGCCTGGAGAGCCGGGACAGGGGTCGGGGAGCTGTTTTTT. This translates into CAWRAGTGVGELFF.

The chain combines TRBV5-1 with TRBJ2-2; 13 bases match TRBD2. The CDR3 extends over 17 amino acids. V shed 0 bases, J shed 7 bases, and the junction held 6 bases outside the gene matches. Germline V gives CDR1 SGHRS, CDR2 YFSETQ. CDR3 coding DNA: TGCGCCAGCAGCTTGGATACTAGCGGGGGGGCCTTCGGGGAGCTGTTTTTT. Translation: CASSLDTSGGAFGELFF.

The rearrangement links TRBV15 to TRBJ2-7; tentatively, D is TRBD2 (5 bases). Germline V gives CDR1 LNHNV, CDR2 YYDKDF (reference sequence). The germline V and J ends were trimmed by 0 bases and 6 bases, with 9 bases remaining between them. The length of the CDR3 is 13 residues. CDR3 residues: CATSRDTSREQYF. The CDR3 DNA reads as TGTGCCACCAGCAGAGACACTAGTCGCGAGCAGTACTTC.

The V gene is TRBV2, the J gene TRBJ1-4; TRBD1 aligns across 10 bases. From germline, CDR1 is SNHLY and CDR2 FYNNEI. CDR3 length: 14 residues. The V gene end was trimmed by 3 bases and the J gene end by 7 bases; junction bases not matched to a gene: 2. The DNA for the CDR3 is TGTGCCAGCAGTGATGACAGGGGGCCTGAAAAACTGTTTTTT. Translating gives CASSDDRGPEKLFF.

The rearrangement links TRBV5-1 to TRBJ2-7, with D possibly TRBD2 on 5 matching bases. The CDR3 is made up of 13 amino acids. From germline, CDR1 is SGHRS and CDR2 YFSETQ. V was shortened by 0 bases and J by 12 bases, with 16 bases between the two germline ends. CDR3 DNA sequence: TGCGCCAGCAGCTTGGAAACAGCGGTGGGAGTGTACTTC. It yields the protein CASSLETAVGVYF. Full variable domain (outside the CDR3, taken from reference TRBV5-1 and TRBJ2-7): KAGVTQTPRYLIKTRGQQVTLSCSPISGHRSVSWYQQTPGQGLQFLFEYFSETQRNKGNFPGRFSGRQFSNSRSEMNVSTLELGDSALYLCASSLETAVGVYFGPGTRLTVT.

The CDR3 here is CSVCLDNAGELFF. The CDR3 DNA reads as TGCAGCGTTTGTTTAGACAACGCCGGGGAGCTGTTTTTT. The chain is built from TRBV29-1 and TRBJ2-2; D uncertain. Germline CDR1 SQVTM, CDR2 ANQGSEA. The length of the CDR3 is 13 residues. With 5 bases removed from V and 6 bases from J, the gap between germline ends came to 13 bases.

This clone appeared once. V is TRBV7-2 and J is TRBJ2-2; a weak D match, TRBD2 (5 bases). Deletions cut 5 bases from V and 2 bases from J, with 9 bases between. Germline V gene data show CDR1 as SGHTA and CDR2 as FQGNSA. There are 14 residues in the CDR3. CDR3 DNA sequence: TGTGCCAGCAGCCTTCGGACTAACACCGGGGAGCTGTTTTTT. It yields the protein CASSLRTNTGELFF.

The chain recombines TRBV7-2 with TRBJ2-2; 7 positions match TRBD2. Germline values: CDR1 SGHTA, CDR2 FQGNSA. The CDR3 totals 15 residues. J lost 4 bases, V lost 0 bases, and 2 bases had no gene match. CDR3 region: CASSLAASGTGELFF. DNA of the CDR3: TGTGCCAGCAGCTTAGCGGCTAGCGGCACCGGGGAGCTGTTTTTT.

This chain joins TRBV19 and TRBJ1-1; 7 positions agree with TRBD1. V lost 5 bases and J lost 6; bases outside the gene matches: 3. The CDR3 is 12 amino acids. The germline gives CDR1 LNHDA, CDR2 SQIVND (reference sequence). The CDR3 sequence is CASSLQGAEAFF. In nucleotides, the CDR3 is TGTGCCAGTAGTCTCCAGGGGGCTGAAGCTTTCTTT.

This clone was observed once. Other DNA sequences in the same sample also yield this CDR3. The CDR3 sequence: CASSIDPSSYEQYF. Here the CDR3 DNA reads TGTGCCAGTAGTATAGATCCGAGTTCCTACGAGCAGTACTTC. The chain links TRBV19 to TRBJ2-7, with D unclear. Germline assignment: CDR1 LNHDA and CDR2 SQIVND (reference sequence). The CDR3 has 14 amino acids. V was trimmed by 0 bases and J by 1 base, leaving 7 bases between them.

The chain links TRBV7-8 to TRBJ1-4; D is possibly TRBD1 (6 bases). Trimming pared 0 bases from V and 8 bases from J, leaving 13 bases between. Germline-derived CDR1 and CDR2 are SGHVS and FQNEAQ. This CDR3 is built from 15 residues. This CDR3 reads CASSLAPRGSEKLFF. Written as DNA, the CDR3 is TGTGCCAGCAGCTTAGCGCCCAGGGGTAGCGAAAAACTGTTTTTT.

The J gene is TRBJ1-1, the V gene TRBV6-4; D not resolved. The CDR3 consists of 16 residues. CDR1 is MRHNA, CDR2 SNTAGT, per germline. The V and J ends lost 3 bases and 1 base respectively, with 15 bases between them. The CDR3 DNA follows: TGTGCCAGCAGTGAAGAACCCTTCCGGGGGAACACTGAAGCTTTCTTT. This encodes CASSEEPFRGNTEAFF.